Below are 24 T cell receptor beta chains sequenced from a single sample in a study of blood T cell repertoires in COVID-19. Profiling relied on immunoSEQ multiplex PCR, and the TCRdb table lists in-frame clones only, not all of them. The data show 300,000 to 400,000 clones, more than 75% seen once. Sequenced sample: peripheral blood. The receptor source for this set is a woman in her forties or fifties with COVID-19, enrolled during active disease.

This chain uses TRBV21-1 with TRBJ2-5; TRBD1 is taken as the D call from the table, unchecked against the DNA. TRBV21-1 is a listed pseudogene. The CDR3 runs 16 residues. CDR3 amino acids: CASSKGGRGKKETQYF. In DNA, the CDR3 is TGTGCCAGCAGCAAAGGGGGCAGGGGTAAGAAAGAGACCCAGTACTTC.

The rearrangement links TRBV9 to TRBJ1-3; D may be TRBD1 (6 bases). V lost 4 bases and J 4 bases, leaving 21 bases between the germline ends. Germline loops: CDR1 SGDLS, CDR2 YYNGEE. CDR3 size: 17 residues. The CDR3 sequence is CASSLPPQGSRGNTIYF. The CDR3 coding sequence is TGTGCCAGCAGCCTCCCCCCACAGGGAAGCAGGGGAAACACCATATATTTT.

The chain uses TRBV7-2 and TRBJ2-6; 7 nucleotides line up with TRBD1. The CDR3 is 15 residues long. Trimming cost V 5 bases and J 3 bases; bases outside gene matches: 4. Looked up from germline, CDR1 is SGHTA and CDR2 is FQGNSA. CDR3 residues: CASSPRGSGANVLTF. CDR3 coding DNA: TGTGCCAGCAGCCCCAGGGGGAGTGGGGCCAACGTCCTGACTTTC.

The CDR3 DNA reads as TGTGCCAGCAGGGAGGACAGGGTAAAGCCCCAGCATTTT. The encoded protein is CASREDRVKPQHF. The chain uses TRBV12-3 or TRBV12-4 and TRBJ1-5; 8 bases are shared with TRBD1. V lost 6 bases and J lost 8; bases outside the gene matches: 6. The CDR3 covers 13 residues.

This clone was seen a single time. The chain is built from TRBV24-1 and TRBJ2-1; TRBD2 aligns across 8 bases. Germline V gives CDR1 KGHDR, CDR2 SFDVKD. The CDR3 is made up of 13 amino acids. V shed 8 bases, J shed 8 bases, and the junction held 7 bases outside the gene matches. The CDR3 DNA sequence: TGTGCCACCAAGGACCAGCGGGAGTATGAGCAGTTCTTC. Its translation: CATKDQREYEQFF.

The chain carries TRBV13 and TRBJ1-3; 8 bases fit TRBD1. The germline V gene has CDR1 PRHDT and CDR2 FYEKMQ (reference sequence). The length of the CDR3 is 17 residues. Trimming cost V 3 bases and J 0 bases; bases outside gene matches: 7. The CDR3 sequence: CASSFSRGLPSGNTIYF. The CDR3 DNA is TGTGCCAGCAGCTTCTCCAGGGGGCTGCCCTCTGGAAACACCATATATTTT.

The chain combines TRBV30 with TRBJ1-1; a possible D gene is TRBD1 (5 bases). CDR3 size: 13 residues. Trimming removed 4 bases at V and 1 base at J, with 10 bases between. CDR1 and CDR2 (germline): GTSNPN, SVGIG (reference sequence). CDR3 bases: TGTGCCTGGAACGCGGGACCGAACACTGAAGCTTTCTTT. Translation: CAWNAGPNTEAFF.

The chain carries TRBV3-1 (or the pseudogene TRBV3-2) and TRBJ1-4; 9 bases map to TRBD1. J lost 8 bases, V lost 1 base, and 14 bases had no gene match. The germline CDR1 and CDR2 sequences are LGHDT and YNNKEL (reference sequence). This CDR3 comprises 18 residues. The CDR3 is CASSQGPNRGRPREKLFF. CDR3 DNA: TGTGCCAGCAGCCAAGGCCCAAACAGGGGGCGGCCAAGGGAAAAACTGTTTTTT.

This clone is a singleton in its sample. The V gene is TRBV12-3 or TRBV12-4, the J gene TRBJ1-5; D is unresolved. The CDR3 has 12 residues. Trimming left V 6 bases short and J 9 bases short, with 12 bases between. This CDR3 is CASSSALTPQHF. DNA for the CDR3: TGTGCCAGCAGCTCCGCCCTAACGCCCCAGCATTTT.

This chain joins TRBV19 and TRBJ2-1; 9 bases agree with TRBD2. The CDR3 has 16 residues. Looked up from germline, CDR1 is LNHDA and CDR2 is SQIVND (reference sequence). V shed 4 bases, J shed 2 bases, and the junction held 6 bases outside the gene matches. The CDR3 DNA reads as TGTGCCAGTAGTACCCTAGCGGGAACCACCTACAATGAGCAGTTCTTC. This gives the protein CASSTLAGTTYNEQFF.

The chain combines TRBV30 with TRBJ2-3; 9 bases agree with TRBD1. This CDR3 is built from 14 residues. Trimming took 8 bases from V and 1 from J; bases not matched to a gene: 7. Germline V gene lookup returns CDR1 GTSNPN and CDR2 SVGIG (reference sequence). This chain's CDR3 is CAGGQGIGTDTQYF. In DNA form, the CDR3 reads TGTGCCGGGGGACAGGGTATAGGCACAGATACGCAGTATTTT. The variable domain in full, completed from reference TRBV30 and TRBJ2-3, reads SQTIHQWPATLVQPVGSPLSLECTVEGTSNPNLYWYRQAAGRGLQLLFYSVGIGQISSEVPQNLSASRPQDRQFILSSKKLLLSDSGFYLCAGGQGIGTDTQYFGPGTRLTVL.

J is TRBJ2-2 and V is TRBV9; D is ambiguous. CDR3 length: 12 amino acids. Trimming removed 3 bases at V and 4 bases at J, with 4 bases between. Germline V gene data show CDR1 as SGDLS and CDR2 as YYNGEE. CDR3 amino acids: CASSGSTGELFF. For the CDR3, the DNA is TGTGCCAGCAGCGGGAGCACCGGGGAGCTGTTTTTT.

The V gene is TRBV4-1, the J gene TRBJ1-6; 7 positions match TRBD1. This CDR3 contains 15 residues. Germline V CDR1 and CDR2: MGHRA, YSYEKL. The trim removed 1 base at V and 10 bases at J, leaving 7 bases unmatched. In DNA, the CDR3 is TGCGCCAGCAGCCAAGGAGGGGGACAGAAGTCACCCCTCCACTTT. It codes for CASSQGGGQKSPLHF.

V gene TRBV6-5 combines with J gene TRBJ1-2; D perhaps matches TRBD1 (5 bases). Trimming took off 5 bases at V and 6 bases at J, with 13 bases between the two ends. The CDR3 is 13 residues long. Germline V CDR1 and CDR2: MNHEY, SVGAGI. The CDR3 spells CASSPGLGHGYTF. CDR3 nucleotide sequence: TGTGCCAGCAGTCCGGGACTTGGGCATGGCTACACCTTC.

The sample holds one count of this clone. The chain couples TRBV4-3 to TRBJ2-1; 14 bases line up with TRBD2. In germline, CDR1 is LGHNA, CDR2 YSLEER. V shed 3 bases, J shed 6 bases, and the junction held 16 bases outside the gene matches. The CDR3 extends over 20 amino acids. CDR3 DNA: TGCGCCAGCAGCCAGAAGGTTACGGGACTAGCGGGAGAACTCGGCAATGAGCAGTTCTTC. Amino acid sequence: CASSQKVTGLAGELGNEQFF.

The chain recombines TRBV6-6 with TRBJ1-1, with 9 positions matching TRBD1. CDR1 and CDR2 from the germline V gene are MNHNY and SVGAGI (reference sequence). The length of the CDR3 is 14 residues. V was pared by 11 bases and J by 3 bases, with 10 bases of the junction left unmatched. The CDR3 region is CAVQNRGLDTEAFF. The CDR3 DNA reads TGTGCCGTCCAAAACAGGGGGCTCGACACTGAAGCTTTCTTT.

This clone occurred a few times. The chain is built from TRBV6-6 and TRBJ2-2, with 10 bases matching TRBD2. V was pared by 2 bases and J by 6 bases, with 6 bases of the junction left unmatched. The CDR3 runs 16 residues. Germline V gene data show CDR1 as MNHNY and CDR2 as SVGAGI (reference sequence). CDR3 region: CASSYRGLAGAGELFF. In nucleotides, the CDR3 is TGTGCCAGCAGTTACAGAGGTCTAGCGGGAGCCGGGGAGCTGTTTTTT.

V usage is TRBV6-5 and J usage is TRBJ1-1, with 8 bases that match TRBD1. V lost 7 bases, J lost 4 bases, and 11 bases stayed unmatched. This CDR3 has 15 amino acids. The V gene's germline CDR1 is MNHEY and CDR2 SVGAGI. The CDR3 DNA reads TGTGCCAGCATCAATACAGGCGGACAGGGCACTGAAGCTTTCTTT. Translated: CASINTGGQGTEAFF.

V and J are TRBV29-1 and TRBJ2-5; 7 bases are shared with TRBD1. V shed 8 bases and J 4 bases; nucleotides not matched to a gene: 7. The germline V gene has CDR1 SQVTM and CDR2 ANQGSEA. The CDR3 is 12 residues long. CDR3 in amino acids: CSLDSGGETQYF. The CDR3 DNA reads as TGCAGCCTCGATTCAGGGGGAGAGACCCAGTACTTC.

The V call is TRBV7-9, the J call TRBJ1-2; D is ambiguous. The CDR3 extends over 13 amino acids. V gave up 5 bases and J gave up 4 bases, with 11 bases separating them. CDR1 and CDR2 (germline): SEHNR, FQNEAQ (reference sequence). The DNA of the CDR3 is TGTGCCAGCAGCCCCGGGAGGACCTATGGCTACACCTTC. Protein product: CASSPGRTYGYTF. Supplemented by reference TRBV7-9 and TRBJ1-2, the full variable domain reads DTGVSQNPRHKITKRGQNVTFRCDPISEHNRLYWYRQTLGQGPEFLTYFQNEAQLEKSRLLSDRFSAERPKGSFSTLEIQRTEQGDSAMYLCASSPGRTYGYTFGSGTRLTVV.

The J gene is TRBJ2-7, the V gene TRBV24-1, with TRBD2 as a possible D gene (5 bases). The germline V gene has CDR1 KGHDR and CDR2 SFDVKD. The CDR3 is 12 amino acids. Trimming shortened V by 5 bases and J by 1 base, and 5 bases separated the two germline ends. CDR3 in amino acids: CATSGGSYEQYF. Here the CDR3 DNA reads TGTGCCACCAGTGGAGGGTCCTACGAGCAGTACTTC.

CDR3 nucleotides: TGTGCCACGTGGGACAGCCAAGGTACTAACTATGGCTACACCTTC. Translated, it gives CATWDSQGTNYGYTF. The chain couples TRBV6-5 to TRBJ1-2; 7 positions match TRBD1. Trimming took 10 bases from V and 0 from J; bases not matched to a gene: 11. This CDR3 has 15 amino acids. Germline CDR1 MNHEY, CDR2 SVGAGI.

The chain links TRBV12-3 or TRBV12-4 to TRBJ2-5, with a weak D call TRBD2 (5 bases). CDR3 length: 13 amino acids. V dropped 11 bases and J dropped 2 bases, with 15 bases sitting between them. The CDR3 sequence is CASLGETQETQYF. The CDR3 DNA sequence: TGTGCCTCCCTGGGAGAGACACAAGAGACCCAGTACTTC.

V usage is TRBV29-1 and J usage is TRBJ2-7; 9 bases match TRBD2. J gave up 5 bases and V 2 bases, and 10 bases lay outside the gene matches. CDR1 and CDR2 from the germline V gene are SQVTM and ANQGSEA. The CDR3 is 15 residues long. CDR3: CSVELGAGGPHEQYF. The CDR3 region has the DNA TGCAGCGTTGAACTTGGGGCGGGAGGGCCCCACGAGCAGTACTTC.